This T cell receptor (beta chain) derives from a study of cytomegalovirus exposure and HLA in healthy donors. General study findings and limits: Among TCR sequences, most were rare, though some public TCRs appeared in many donors. Reported findings show TCR beta sequences accurately forecast HLA-A and HLA-B alleles in most subjects. Later on, an analysis tied approximately 17,000 TCR beta sequences to HLA alleles at 0.05 false discovery rate.

Vbeta (60) and Jbeta (13) primers were used in the PCR. Clones were read by immunoSEQ multiplex PCR, and TCRdb kept only the in-frame ones, dropping some. Altogether over 85,000 clones are present, about 83% being singletons, with the ten largest covering approximately 4%. Concerning this clone itself: Its antigen is still unknown.

Between the trimmed V and J ends, which lost 5 bases and 0 bases, there was a span of 7 bases. This CDR3 has 12 residues. Germline V CDR1 and CDR2: GTSNPN, SVGIG (reference sequence). The TCR comes from a female donor in good health and CMV-seropositive. This chain joins TRBV30 and TRBJ2-5, with a possible D match to TRBD1 (5 bases). Sequenced: PBMCs. CDR3 bases: TGTGCCTGGGAAGGGGACCAAGAGACCCAGTACTTC. Its translation: CAWEGDQETQYF. The full variable domain, completed using reference TRBV30 and TRBJ2-5, is SQTIHQWPATLVQPVGSPLSLECTVEGTSNPNLYWYRQAAGRGLQLLFYSVGIGQISSEVPQNLSASRPQDRQFILSSKKLLLSDSGFYLCAWEGDQETQYFGPGTRLLVL.